This T cell receptor (beta chain) was identified in a study of cytomegalovirus exposure and HLA in healthy donors. V was trimmed by 5 bases and J by 2 bases, leaving 7 bases between them. From germline, CDR1 is ENHRY and CDR2 SYGVKD. This CDR3 has 13 amino acids. The PCR employed 60 Vbeta primers together with 13 Jbeta primers. This table comes from immunoSEQ multiplex PCR, and its TCRdb copy is limited to in-frame clones, with some not included. The sample has some 120,000 clones; 8.5% to 10% are singletons. The sample consisted of PBMCs. The sequence was collected from a man aged 25 to 40 in good health and CMV-seronegative. This chain joins TRBV10-3 and TRBJ1-5; possibly TRBD1 for D (5 bases). This CDR3 is CAISQTGNQPQHF. CDR3 nucleotide sequence: TGTGCCATCAGTCAGACAGGCAATCAGCCCCAGCATTTT.